Sequencing of this T cell receptor (beta chain) was carried out in a study of cytomegalovirus exposure and HLA in healthy donors. Findings of the study overall: Listed as cytomegalovirus-associated were 150 to 200 TCR beta chains.

To note about this clone: What it recognizes is unknown.

With 4 bases clipped from V and 8 bases from J, the junction kept 6 bases outside the gene matches. This CDR3 comprises 14 residues. Germline V CDR1 and CDR2: LNHNV, YYDKDF (reference sequence). The PCR ran on 60 Vbeta and 13 Jbeta primers. TCRdb's copy holds only in-frame clones and misses some; the assay was immunoSEQ multiplex PCR. Its table lists around 200,000 clones. The sample taken for sequencing was PBMCs. The receptor was derived from a girl aged 2 to 10 in good health and CMV-seropositive. The chain couples TRBV15 to TRBJ1-4, with TRBD1 identical over 8 bases. CDR3 loop: CATSKDREGEKLFF. In nucleotides, the CDR3 is TGTGCCACCAGCAAGGACAGGGAAGGGGAAAAACTGTTTTTT. Variable domain in full (rest from reference TRBV15 and TRBJ1-4): DAMVIQNPRYQVTQFGKPVTLSCSQTLNHNVMYWYQQKSSQAPKLLFHYYDKDFNNEADTPDNFQSRRPNTSFCFLDIRSPGLGDTAMYLCATSKDREGEKLFFGSGTQLSVL.